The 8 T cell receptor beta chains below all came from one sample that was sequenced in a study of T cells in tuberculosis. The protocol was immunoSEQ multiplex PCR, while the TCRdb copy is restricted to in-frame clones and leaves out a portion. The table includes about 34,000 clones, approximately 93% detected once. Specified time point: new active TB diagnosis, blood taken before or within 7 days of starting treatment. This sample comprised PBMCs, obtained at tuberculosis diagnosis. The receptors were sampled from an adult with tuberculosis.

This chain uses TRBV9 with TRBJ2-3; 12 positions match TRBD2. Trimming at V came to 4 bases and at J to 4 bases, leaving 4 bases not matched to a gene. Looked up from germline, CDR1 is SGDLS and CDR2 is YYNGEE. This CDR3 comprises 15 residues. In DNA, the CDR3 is TGTGCCAGCAGCCCTAGCGGGGGGGTGGCAGATACGCAGTATTTT. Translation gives CASSPSGGVADTQYF.

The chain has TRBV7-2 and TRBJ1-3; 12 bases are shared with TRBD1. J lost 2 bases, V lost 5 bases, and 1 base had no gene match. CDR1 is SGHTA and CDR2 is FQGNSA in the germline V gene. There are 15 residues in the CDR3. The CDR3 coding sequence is TGTGCCAGCAGCCGGGACAGGGGGCCTGGAAACACCATATATTTT. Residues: CASSRDRGPGNTIYF. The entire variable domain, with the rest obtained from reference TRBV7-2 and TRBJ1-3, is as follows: GAGVSQSPSNKVTEKGKDVELRCDPISGHTALYWYRQSLGQGLEFLIYFQGNSAPDKSGLPSDRFSAERTGGSVSTLTIQRTQQEDSAVYLCASSRDRGPGNTIYFGEGSWLTVV.

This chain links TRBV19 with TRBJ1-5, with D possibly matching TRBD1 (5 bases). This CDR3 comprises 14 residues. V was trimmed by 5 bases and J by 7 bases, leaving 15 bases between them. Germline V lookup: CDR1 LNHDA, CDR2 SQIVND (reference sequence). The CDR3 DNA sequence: TGTGCCAGTAGTGTGGACCCGGGGGTCCAGCCCCAGCATTTT. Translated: CASSVDPGVQPQHF. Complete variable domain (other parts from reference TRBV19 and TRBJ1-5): DGGITQSPKYLFRKEGQNVTLSCEQNLNHDAMYWYRQDPGQGLRLIYYSQIVNDFQKGDIAEGYSVSREKKESFPLTVTSAQKNPTAFYLCASSVDPGVQPQHFGDGTRLSIL.

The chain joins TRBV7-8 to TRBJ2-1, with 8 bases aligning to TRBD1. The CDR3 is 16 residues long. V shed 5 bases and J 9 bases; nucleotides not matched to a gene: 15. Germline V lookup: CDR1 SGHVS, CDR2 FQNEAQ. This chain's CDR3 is CASSLPGTATGGEQFF. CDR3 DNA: TGTGCCAGCAGCCTACCCGGGACAGCTACAGGGGGTGAGCAGTTCTTC.

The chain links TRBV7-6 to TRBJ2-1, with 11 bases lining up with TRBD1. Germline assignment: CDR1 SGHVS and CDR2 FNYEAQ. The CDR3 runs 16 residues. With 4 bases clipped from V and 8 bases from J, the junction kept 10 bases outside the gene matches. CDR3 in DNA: TGTGCCAGCAGCTCATTGGGGACAGGGGGTAAGGATGAGCAGTTCTTC. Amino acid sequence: CASSSLGTGGKDEQFF.

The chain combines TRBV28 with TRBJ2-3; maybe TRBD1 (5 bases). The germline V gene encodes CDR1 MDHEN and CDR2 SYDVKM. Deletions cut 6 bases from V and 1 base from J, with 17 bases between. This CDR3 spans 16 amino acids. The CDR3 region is CASRLGGQGGTDTQYF. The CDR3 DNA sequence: TGTGCCAGCAGGTTAGGTGGGCAGGGCGGCACAGATACGCAGTATTTT.

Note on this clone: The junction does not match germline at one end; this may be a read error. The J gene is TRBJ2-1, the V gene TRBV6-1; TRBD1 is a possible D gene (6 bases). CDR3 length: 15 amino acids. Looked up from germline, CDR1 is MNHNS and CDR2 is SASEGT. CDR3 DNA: TGTGCCAGCAGGGAAGTAGGGGGAAGATACAATGAGCAGTTCTTC. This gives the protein CASREVGGRYNEQFF.

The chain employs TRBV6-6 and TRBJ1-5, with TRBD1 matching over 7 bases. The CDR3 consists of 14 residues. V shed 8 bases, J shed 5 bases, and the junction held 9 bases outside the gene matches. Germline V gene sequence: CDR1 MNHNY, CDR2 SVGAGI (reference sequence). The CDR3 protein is CASGGTEGYQPQHF. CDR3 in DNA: TGTGCCAGCGGCGGGACAGAAGGTTATCAGCCCCAGCATTTT.